Following are 19 T cell receptor beta chains from one sample sequenced in a study of lymphopenia after photon versus proton radiotherapy. Method: immunoSEQ multiplex PCR; TCRdb's copy keeps in-frame clones and lacks some. The sample consists of approximately 25,000 clones, 70% to 85% of them appearing once. Sequences were derived from peripheral blood, sampled from a patient treated with proton-based radiotherapy. The receptors were sampled from a woman in her 70s with pancreatic cancer.

This chain connects TRBV9 to TRBJ2-7, with D possibly matching TRBD1 (6 bases). Germline CDR1 SGDLS, CDR2 YYNGEE. The CDR3 contains 15 residues. Trimming stripped 0 bases from V and 2 bases from J, with 12 bases between. The CDR3 protein is CASSVAGAPAYEQYF. The CDR3 DNA reads TGTGCCAGCAGCGTAGCAGGGGCCCCCGCCTACGAGCAGTACTTC.

The chain carries TRBV19 and TRBJ2-3; no definite D call. This CDR3 has 13 residues. Per germline, CDR1 LNHDA and CDR2 SQIVND (reference sequence). V was pared by 0 bases and J by 1 base, with 2 bases between. The CDR3 DNA sequence: TGTGCCAGTAGTATAGAACGCACAGATACGCAGTATTTT. Translation gives CASSIERTDTQYF.

The V and J genes are TRBV30 and TRBJ2-1; 8 nucleotides line up with TRBD2. The CDR3 has 13 residues. Losses at the gene ends were 0 bases for V and 9 bases for J; bases not matched to a gene: 4. Germline V lookup: CDR1 GTSNPN, CDR2 SVGIG (reference sequence). The CDR3 reads CAWSVGLGTEQFF. Written as DNA, the CDR3 is TGTGCCTGGAGTGTGGGACTAGGGACTGAGCAGTTCTTC. Combining the CDR3 with reference TRBV30 and TRBJ2-1 gives the whole variable domain SQTIHQWPATLVQPVGSPLSLECTVEGTSNPNLYWYRQAAGRGLQLLFYSVGIGQISSEVPQNLSASRPQDRQFILSSKKLLLSDSGFYLCAWSVGLGTEQFFGPGTRLTVL.

This chain links TRBV7-9 with TRBJ2-7; 8 nucleotides line up with TRBD1. Germline V gene sequence: CDR1 SEHNR, CDR2 FQNEAQ (reference sequence). After removal of 0 bases from V and 0 bases from J, the junction contained 7 bases not matched to a gene. This CDR3 has 17 amino acids. CDR3 in amino acids: CASSLAGTGFASYEQYF. The DNA for the CDR3 is TGTGCCAGCAGCTTAGCAGGGACAGGTTTCGCCTCCTACGAGCAGTACTTC.

This chain joins TRBV6-5 and TRBJ2-7; 14 bases are shared with TRBD2. Germline lookup yields CDR1 MNHEY and CDR2 SVGAGI. CDR3 length: 15 residues. V gave up 4 bases and J gave up 6 bases; unmatched junction bases: 5. CDR3 sequence: CASSLGTSGSSEQYF. The CDR3 DNA sequence: TGTGCCAGCAGTTTAGGGACTAGCGGGAGTTCCGAGCAGTACTTC.

This clone is medium-sized. The sample has other DNA sequences that encode this CDR3 too. The chain links TRBV2 to TRBJ2-7; 10 bases are a match to TRBD1. The CDR3 has 15 residues. After removal of 4 bases from V and 5 bases from J, the junction contained 8 bases not matched to a gene. CDR1 is SNHLY, CDR2 FYNNEI, per germline. The CDR3 coding sequence is TGTGCCAGCAGTGGAGGGACAGGGGCAACTCACGAGCAGTACTTC. It yields the protein CASSGGTGATHEQYF.

The gene calls are TRBV6-1 and TRBJ1-1; D may be TRBD1 (5 bases). CDR3 length: 13 amino acids. Germline V CDR1 and CDR2: MNHNS, SASEGT. V was clipped by 7 bases and J by 0 bases, with 9 bases between them. Here the CDR3 reads CASTDTVNTEAFF. The CDR3 nucleotides are TGTGCCAGCACGGACACGGTGAACACTGAAGCTTTCTTT.

The CDR3 sequence: CASSGGLTGSSYNSPLHF. The CDR3 DNA is TGTGCCAGCAGTGGAGGTTTGACGGGGAGCTCCTATAATTCACCCCTCCACTTT. The gene calls are TRBV25-1 and TRBJ1-6; D is unresolved. This CDR3 has 18 residues. CDR1 is MGHDK, CDR2 SYGVNS, per germline. V was cut by 4 bases and J by 0 bases, with 16 bases left in between. The variable domain in full, completed from reference TRBV25-1 and TRBJ1-6, reads EADIYQTPRYLVIGTGKKITLECSQTMGHDKMYWYQQDPGMELHLIHYSYGVNSTEKGDLSSESTVSRIRTEHFPLTLESARPSHTSQYLCASSGGLTGSSYNSPLHFGNGTRLTVT.

The gene calls are TRBV5-1 and TRBJ2-1; tentative D call: TRBD2 (6 bases). The V gene's germline CDR1 is SGHRS and CDR2 YFSETQ. The V end lost 0 bases, the J end lost 9 bases, and 10 bases lay between the germline ends. This CDR3 is built from 13 residues. The CDR3 DNA follows: TGCGCCAGCAGCTTGGCCGGGACTCCTGAGCAGTTCTTC. Translation gives CASSLAGTPEQFF.

The rearrangement links TRBV7-6 to TRBJ2-1; the D call may be TRBD1 or TRBD2 (7 bases each). Between the trimmed V and J ends, which lost 2 bases and 8 bases, there was a span of 22 bases. Germline V gives CDR1 SGHVS, CDR2 FNYEAQ. This CDR3 region has 17 residues. The CDR3 coding sequence is TGTGCCAGCAGCTTATCAACGGGTCAGGGGGGGTCCTATGAGCAGTTCTTC. Its protein product is CASSLSTGQGGSYEQFF.

This clone was seen a handful of times. The genes are TRBV15 and TRBJ2-7; no clear D gene. The CDR3 is made up of 14 amino acids. CDR1 LNHNV and CDR2 YYDKDF come from the germline V gene (reference sequence). The V gene lost 4 bases and the J gene lost 1 base, with 11 bases spanning the gap. In DNA form, the CDR3 reads TGTGCCACCAGCAAAGGACCTAATTCCTACGAGCAGTACTTC. It specifies CATSKGPNSYEQYF.

This rearrangement joins TRBV11-2 to TRBJ2-5; perhaps D is TRBD1 or TRBD2 (5 bases each). The J call may be faulty, since TRBJ2-7 better matches the DNA end. Germline CDR1 is SGHAT and CDR2 is FQNNGV. The CDR3 extends over 16 amino acids. In DNA form, the CDR3 reads TGTGCCAGCAGCACCCACCTCCCTGGGGGAGTAAGCGAGCAGTACTTC. This codes for CASSTHLPGGVSEQYF.

This rearrangement joins TRBV28 to TRBJ1-1, with 11 bases lining up with TRBD1. Germline CDR1 is MDHEN and CDR2 is SYDVKM. The CDR3 is 15 amino acids. V shed 5 bases and J 6 bases; nucleotides not matched to a gene: 8. The CDR3 region has the DNA TGTGCCAGCAGTCTAAGGACAGGGGGCAGGGCTGAAGCTTTCTTT. Translated, it gives CASSLRTGGRAEAFF.

The gene calls are TRBV27 and TRBJ2-1; 8 bases line up with TRBD1. CDR3 size: 14 residues. The ends lost 6 bases at V and 4 bases at J; junction bases unmatched: 5. Germline V gene sequence: CDR1 MNHEY, CDR2 SMNVEV (reference sequence). The CDR3: CASRARDRYNEQFF. For the CDR3, the DNA is TGTGCCAGCAGGGCCCGGGACAGGTACAATGAGCAGTTCTTC.

This chain links TRBV28 with TRBJ2-4; D is uncertain. The CDR3 runs to 12 residues. The V and J ends lost 8 bases and 8 bases respectively, with 13 bases between them. CDR1 is MDHEN, CDR2 SYDVKM, per germline. CDR3 region: CASSSGKYIQYF. The CDR3 bases are TGTGCCAGCTCCTCAGGCAAGTACATTCAGTACTTC.

This clone occurred once. The CDR3 DNA reads as TGTGCCAGCTCTCCGGACAGGGGAGCTGGCTACACCTTC. Amino acids: CASSPDRGAGYTF. The rearrangement uses TRBV18 and TRBJ1-2; 9 bases align to TRBD1. Germline V gives CDR1 KGHSH, CDR2 LQKENI. CDR3 length: 13 residues. V lost 6 bases, J lost 7 bases, and 6 bases stayed unmatched.

The gene calls are TRBV4-3 and TRBJ2-3, with D possibly being TRBD1 (6 bases). The V end was cut by 1 base, the J end by 1 base, with 9 bases between. The CDR3 is made up of 15 amino acids. Per the germline V gene, CDR1 is LGHNA and CDR2 is YSLEER. Here the CDR3 reads CASSQAHRGTDTQYF. Here the CDR3 DNA reads TGCGCCAGCAGCCAAGCCCACAGGGGCACAGATACGCAGTATTTT.

V gene TRBV27 combines with J gene TRBJ2-5; no clear D gene. Germline V gene sequence: CDR1 MNHEY, CDR2 SMNVEV (reference sequence). Trimming stripped 1 base from V and 1 base from J, with 4 bases between. The CDR3 spans 13 residues. The CDR3 bases are TGTGCCAGCAGTTTATTCGCCCAAGAGACCCAGTACTTC. This translates into CASSLFAQETQYF.

J is TRBJ2-1 and V is TRBV27; D is perhaps TRBD2 (6 bases). The length of the CDR3 is 15 residues. The V gene lost 3 bases and the J gene lost 0 bases, with 9 bases spanning the gap. Per the germline V gene, CDR1 is MNHEY and CDR2 is SMNVEV (reference sequence). Here the CDR3 reads CASSFAGISYNEQFF. CDR3 nucleotides: TGTGCCAGCAGTTTTGCGGGAATCTCCTACAATGAGCAGTTCTTC.